This T cell receptor beta chain was recovered during a study of T cells in Graves' hyperthyroidism and ophthalmopathy. Using RNA transcripts as the source, TCR beta CDR3 regions were amplified. The HTBI primer set served for first-round RT-PCR of the TCR CDR3. TCRdb used MiXCR to reprocess the multiplex PCR reads, holding one entry per CDR3 protein. The repertoire has nearly 750,000 distinct CDR3 sequences, approximately 40% of them found once; the top ten carry around 31%. This clonotype occurred many times. What it binds is not known. Study-level points and caveats: Using 13 V-J features, a model discriminated ophthalmopathy from stable hyperthyroidism. Most thyroid clonotypes expanded above 0.001 were also detected in blood.

Sequencing was done on a sample of blood. The receptor was derived from a woman in her thirties or forties with Graves' hyperthyroidism.

This CDR3 is CASSRGTGGTYGYTF. In nucleotides, the CDR3 is TGTGCCAGTAGTAGAGGGACAGGGGGCACCTATGGCTACACCTTC. This chain connects TRBV19 to TRBJ1-2, with TRBD1 matching 12 bases. Per the germline V gene, CDR1 is LNHDA and CDR2 is SQIVND (reference sequence). With V trimmed by 4 bases and J by 4 bases, 4 bases remained unmatched. The CDR3 consists of 15 residues. Variable domain in full (rest from reference TRBV19 and TRBJ1-2): DGGITQSPKYLFRKEGQNVTLSCEQNLNHDAMYWYRQDPGQGLRLIYYSQIVNDFQKGDIAEGYSVSREKKESFPLTVTSAQKNPTAFYLCASSRGTGGTYGYTFGSGTRLTVV.